The rows below give T cell receptor beta chains drawn from one sample of a study of T cells in Graves' hyperthyroidism and ophthalmopathy. TCRdb processed the multiplex PCR reads anew with MiXCR; each CDR3 protein has one entry. The table has roughly 400,000 distinct CDR3 sequences, 25% seen once. Sequenced: blood. These receptors were obtained from a man aged 45-65 years with Graves' hyperthyroidism. CDR3s include the opening cysteine and the closing phenylalanine or tryptophan.

V	J	CDR3
TRBV28	TRBJ1-1	CASSSRDRGLNTEAFF
TRBV6-5	TRBJ1-2	CASSYSTVARDGYTF
TRBV5-4	TRBJ2-2	CASSPAESTSGTGELFF
TRBV7-9	TRBJ2-2	CASSLAQRSTGELFF
TRBV5-1	TRBJ2-1	CASSLVGGRARNEQFF
TRBV11-3	TRBJ2-4	CASSLGLAGDLDIQYF
TRBV7-3	TRBJ2-3	CASSLKQQGGFTDTQYF
TRBV5-1	TRBJ2-7	CASSPHTSGSPPFYEQYF
TRBV28	TRBJ2-3	CASSIPNQGPDTQYF
TRBV28	TRBJ2-5	CASSRTSGRLETQYF
TRBV3-1	TRBJ2-7	CASSQGTSGTTYEQYF
TRBV13	TRBJ2-5	CASSSTRQGLDQETQYF
TRBV3-1	TRBJ2-2	CASSQSSPHWGELFF
TRBV12-3/TRBV12-4	TRBJ1-1	CASTGQVGGEAFF
TRBV30	TRBJ1-6	CAWSSGQGGSPLHF
TRBV20-1	TRBJ1-2	CSAREGRDYGYTF
TRBV7-6	TRBJ2-7	CASSRGTADEQYF
TRBV7-9	TRBJ2-3	CASSLEGSADTQYF
TRBV24-1	TRBJ2-1	CATSDPKTGGSANEQFF
TRBV2	TRBJ2-7	CASSRPGSSYEQYF
TRBV5-1	TRBJ1-2	CASSQTGGGRYGYTF
TRBV27	TRBJ2-7	CASSLGGVTYEQYF
TRBV18	TRBJ1-6	CASSPTGQYSPLHF
TRBV28	TRBJ2-7	CASTILAGGPYEQYF
TRBV20-1	TRBJ1-5	CSATADGNQPQHF
TRBV2	TRBJ2-7	CASSEAVDTTYEQYF
TRBV5-1	TRBJ2-1	CASSLTVAGGNNEQFF
TRBV9	TRBJ2-5	CASSVASSLQETQYF
TRBV5-1	TRBJ2-4	CASSLGWGAAWAKNIQYF
TRBV12-3/TRBV12-4	TRBJ2-1	CASSPGTGYLYNEQFF
TRBV12-3/TRBV12-4	TRBJ2-7	CASSLSGLKSYEQYF
TRBV11-1	TRBJ2-5	CASSLRSAGVRETQYF
TRBV12-3/TRBV12-4	TRBJ1-5	CASSLGTGHGVSNQPQHF
TRBV7-3	TRBJ2-1	CASSLSPSGAYNEQFF
TRBV7-9	TRBJ1-1	CASGAGWGTEAFF
TRBV5-1	TRBJ1-2	CASSYGTLEGYTF
TRBV7-2	TRBJ2-7	CASSYSGRAYEQYF
TRBV7-9	TRBJ2-5	CASSLGRFQETQYF
TRBV19	TRBJ2-7	CASSIAPGSTRGYEQYF
TRBV6-2/TRBV6-3	TRBJ2-5	CASSYSSGGPKNQETQYF
TRBV19	TRBJ2-3	CASTGGSFPDTQYF
TRBV7-9	TRBJ2-7	CASSSVAGGTTYEQYF
TRBV6-2/TRBV6-3	TRBJ1-1	CASSYGTGRGREAFF